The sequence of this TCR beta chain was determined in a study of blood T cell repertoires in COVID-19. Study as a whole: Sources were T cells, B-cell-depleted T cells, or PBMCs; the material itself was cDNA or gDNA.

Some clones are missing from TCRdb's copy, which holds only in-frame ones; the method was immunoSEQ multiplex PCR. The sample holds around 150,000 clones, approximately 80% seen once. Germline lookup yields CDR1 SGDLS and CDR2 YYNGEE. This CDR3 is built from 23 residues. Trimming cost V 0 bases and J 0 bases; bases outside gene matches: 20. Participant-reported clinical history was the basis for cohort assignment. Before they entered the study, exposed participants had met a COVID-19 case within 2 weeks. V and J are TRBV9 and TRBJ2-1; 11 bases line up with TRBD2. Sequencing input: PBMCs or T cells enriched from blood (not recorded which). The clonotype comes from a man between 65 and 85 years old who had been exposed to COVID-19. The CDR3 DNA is TGTGCCAGCAGCGTAGGGGGTCGACCTCTTTTGACTAGCGGGACTTTCTCCTACAATGAGCAGTTCTTC. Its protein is CASSVGGRPLLTSGTFSYNEQFF.